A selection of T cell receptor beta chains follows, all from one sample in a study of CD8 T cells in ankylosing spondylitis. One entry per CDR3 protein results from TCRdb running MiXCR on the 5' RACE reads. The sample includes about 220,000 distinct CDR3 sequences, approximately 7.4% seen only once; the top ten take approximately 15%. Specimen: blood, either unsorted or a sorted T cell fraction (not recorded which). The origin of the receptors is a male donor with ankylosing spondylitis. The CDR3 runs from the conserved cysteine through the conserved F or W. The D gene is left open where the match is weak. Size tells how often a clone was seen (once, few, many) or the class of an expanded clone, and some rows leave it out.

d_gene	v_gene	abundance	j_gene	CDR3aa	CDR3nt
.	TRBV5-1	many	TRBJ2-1	CASNPGALPSSDNEQFF	TGCGCCAGCAATCCGGGGGCCCTACCCTCGTCCGACAATGAGCAGTTCTTC
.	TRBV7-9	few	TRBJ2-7	CASRRGVYEQYF	TGTGCCAGCAGGCGGGGAGTGTACGAGCAGTACTTC
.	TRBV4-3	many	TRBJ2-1	CASSPGTPKYNEQFF	TGCGCCAGCAGTCCCGGGACTCCGAAATACAATGAGCAGTTCTTC
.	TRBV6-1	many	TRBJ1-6	CASSRGTEDYNSPLHF	TGTGCCAGCAGTCGCGGGACGGAGGATTATAATTCACCCCTCCACTTT
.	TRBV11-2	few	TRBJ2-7	CASSLEIASPLSYEQYF	TGTGCCAGCAGCTTAGAAATAGCCTCCCCCTTATCCTACGAGCAGTACTTC
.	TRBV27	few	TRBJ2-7	CASSVGQISSYEQYF	TGTGCCAGCAGCGTGGGACAAATAAGCTCCTACGAGCAGTACTTC
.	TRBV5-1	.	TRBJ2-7	CANSYSPRAYEQYF	TGCGCCAACAGCTATTCCCCCCGGGCCTACGAGCAGTACTTC
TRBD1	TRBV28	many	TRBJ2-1	CASSGDRVGEQFF	TGTGCCAGCAGTGGGGACAGGGTAGGTGAGCAGTTCTTC
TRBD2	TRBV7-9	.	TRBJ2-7	CASSLILAGGGEQYF	TGTGCCAGCAGCTTAATACTAGCGGGAGGGGGCGAGCAGTACTTC
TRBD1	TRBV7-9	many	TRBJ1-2	CASSQLPGQGTYGYTF	TGTGCCAGCAGCCAACTGCCGGGACAGGGGACCTATGGCTACACCTTC
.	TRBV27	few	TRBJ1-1	CASSLLGGNTEAFF	TGTGCCAGCAGTTTATTGGGGGGAAACACTGAAGCTTTCTTT
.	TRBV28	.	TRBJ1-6	CASSFIRVAGNSPLHF	TGTGCCAGCAGTTTTATTAGGGTGGCGGGTAATTCACCCCTCCACTTT
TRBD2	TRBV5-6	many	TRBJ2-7	CASTRGGRTNEQYF	TGTGCCAGCACCCGGGGGGGGAGAACTAACGAGCAGTACTTC
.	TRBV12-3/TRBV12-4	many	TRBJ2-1	CASTTETVQFF	TGTGCCAGCACCACCGAGACAGTTCAGTTCTTC
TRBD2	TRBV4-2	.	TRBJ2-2	CASSPRSLAVGDTGELFF	TGTGCCAGCAGCCCTCGGAGTCTAGCGGTGGGGGACACCGGGGAGCTGTTTTTT
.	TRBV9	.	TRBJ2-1	CASSVGQGNEQFF	TGTGCCAGCAGCGTGGGTCAGGGCAATGAGCAGTTCTTC
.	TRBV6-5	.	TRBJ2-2	CASSYQGFGTGELFF	TGTGCCAGCAGTTACCAGGGGTTCGGGACCGGGGAGCTGTTTTTT
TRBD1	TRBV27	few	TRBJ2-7	CASSSPGQGATYEQYF	TGTGCCAGCAGTTCGCCGGGACAGGGGGCCACATACGAGCAGTACTTC
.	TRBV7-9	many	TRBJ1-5	CASSLQGPNQPQHF	TGTGCCAGCAGCTTACAGGGTCCTAATCAGCCCCAGCATTTT
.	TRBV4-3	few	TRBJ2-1	CASSQDFRLYNEQFF	TGCGCCAGCAGCCAAGATTTCCGGCTCTACAATGAGCAGTTCTTC
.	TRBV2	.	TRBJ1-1	CASNWVGTEAFF	TGTGCCAGCAATTGGGTTGGGACTGAAGCTTTCTTT
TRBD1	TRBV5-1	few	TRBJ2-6	CAREGDQGAPGANVLTF	TGCGCCAGAGAAGGCGACCAGGGGGCCCCTGGGGCCAACGTCCTGACTTTC
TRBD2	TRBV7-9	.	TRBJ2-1	CASSLTSGTNNEQFF	TGTGCCAGCAGCTTAACCAGCGGGACTAACAATGAGCAGTTCTTC
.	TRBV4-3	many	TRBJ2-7	CASSQSSPGRGPYEQYF	TGCGCCAGCAGCCAATCATCCCCCGGCAGGGGCCCCTACGAGCAGTACTTC
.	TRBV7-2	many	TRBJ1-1	CASSRTGLTEAFF	TGTGCCAGCAGCCGTACAGGGTTAACTGAAGCTTTCTTT
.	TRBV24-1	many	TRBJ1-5	CATPFPAANQPQHF	TGTGCCACCCCCTTCCCGGCGGCCAATCAGCCCCAGCATTTT
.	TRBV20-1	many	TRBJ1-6	CSAPVGGSPLHF	TGCAGTGCTCCAGTAGGGGGTTCACCCCTCCACTTT
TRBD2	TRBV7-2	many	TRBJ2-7	CASSPHGLGPRHEQYF	TGTGCCAGCAGCCCCCACGGACTAGGTCCACGGCACGAGCAGTACTTC
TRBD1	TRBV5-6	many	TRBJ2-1	CASSLEGQGVYNEQFF	TGTGCCAGCAGCTTGGAGGGACAGGGGGTCTACAATGAGCAGTTCTTC
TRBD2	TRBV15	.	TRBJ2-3	CATSRSGGNTQYF	TGTGCCACCAGCAGGAGCGGGGGGAATACGCAGTATTTT
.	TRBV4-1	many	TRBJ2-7	CASSQVPAEPTYEQYF	TGCGCCAGCAGCCAAGTCCCTGCGGAACCGACCTACGAGCAGTACTTC
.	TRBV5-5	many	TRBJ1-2	CASSLVSDPGSYGYTF	TGTGCCAGCAGCTTGGTGTCAGACCCGGGTTCCTATGGCTACACCTTC
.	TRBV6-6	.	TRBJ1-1	CASSFIRDTEAFF	TGTGCCAGCAGCTTCATCAGGGACACTGAAGCTTTCTTT
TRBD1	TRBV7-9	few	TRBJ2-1	CASSPPGQGPYNEQFF	TGTGCCAGCAGCCCTCCGGGACAGGGCCCCTACAATGAGCAGTTCTTC
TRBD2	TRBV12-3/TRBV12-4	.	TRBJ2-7	CASSAGVAGVYEQYF	TGTGCCAGCAGCGCAGGAGTAGCGGGGGTCTACGAGCAGTACTTC
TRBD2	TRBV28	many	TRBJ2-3	CASGLWTSGRAGADTQYF	TGTGCCAGCGGCCTTTGGACTAGCGGGAGGGCAGGGGCAGATACGCAGTATTTT
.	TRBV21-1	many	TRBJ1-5	CASSKVGDGVNQPQHF	TGTGCCAGCAGCAAAGTAGGGGACGGAGTGAATCAGCCCCAGCATTTT
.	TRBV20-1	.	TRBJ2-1	CSATPEWGSYNEQFF	TGCAGTGCTACCCCCGAGTGGGGCTCCTACAATGAGCAGTTCTTC
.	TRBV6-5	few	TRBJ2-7	CASSDSGGRDEQYF	TGTGCCAGCAGTGACTCGGGGGGCCGGGACGAGCAGTACTTC
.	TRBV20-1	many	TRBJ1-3	CSARDRDSAGNTIYF	TGCAGTGCTAGAGATCGGGACTCAGCTGGAAACACCATATATTTT
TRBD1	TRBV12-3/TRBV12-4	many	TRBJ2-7	CASSFPGQGAYEQYF	TGTGCCAGCAGTTTCCCCGGACAGGGAGCCTACGAGCAGTACTTC
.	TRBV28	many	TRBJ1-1	CASSLKAVGYSNTEAFF	TGTGCCAGCAGTTTAAAGGCAGTCGGGTACAGTAACACTGAAGCTTTCTTT
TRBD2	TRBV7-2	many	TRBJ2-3	CASNNRGRGRADTQYF	TGTGCCAGCAACAATCGAGGGCGGGGGAGGGCAGATACGCAGTATTTT
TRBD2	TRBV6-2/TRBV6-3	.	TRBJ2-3	CASSYLSGRGARTDTQYF	TGTGCCAGCAGTTACCTTAGCGGGAGAGGGGCACGCACAGATACGCAGTATTTT
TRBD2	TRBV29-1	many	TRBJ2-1	CSVPGTTYNEQFF	TGCAGCGTCCCTGGGACTACCTACAATGAGCAGTTCTTC
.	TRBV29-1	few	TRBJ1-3	CSVEEPDRAGNTIYF	TGCAGCGTTGAAGAGCCCGACAGAGCGGGAAACACCATATATTTT
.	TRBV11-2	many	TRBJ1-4	CASSRGGAGEKLFF	TGTGCCAGCAGCCGGGGGGGGGCTGGTGAAAAACTGTTTTTT
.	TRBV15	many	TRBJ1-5	CATSRGVQSNQPQHF	TGTGCCACCAGCAGAGGGGTGCAGTCCAATCAGCCCCAGCATTTT
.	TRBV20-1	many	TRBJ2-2	CSATSGANTGELFF	TGCAGTGCTACATCAGGGGCGAACACCGGGGAGCTGTTTTTT
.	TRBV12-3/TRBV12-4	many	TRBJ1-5	CASSLARGRPQHF	TGTGCCAGCAGTTTAGCGAGGGGTCGGCCCCAGCATTTT
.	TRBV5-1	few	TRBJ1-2	CASSLENSYGYTF	TGCGCCAGCAGCTTGGAAAACAGCTATGGCTACACCTTC